Here is one T cell receptor (beta chain) with its context. The antigen is not known. All donors participated as healthy donors of bone marrow. V was shortened by 3 bases and J by 0 bases, with 5 bases between the two germline ends. The germline CDR1 and CDR2 sequences are SQVTM and ANQGSEA. The CDR3 loop spans 12 amino acids. This sample is drawn from a study of cytomegalovirus exposure and HLA in healthy donors. General observations from the study: Most TCR beta V segments were productive about 87% or about 30% of the time in an earlier analysis. In a later analysis, a missense DCLRE1C variant was linked to TCR beta V- and J-gene trimming.

Amplification used 60 Vbeta primers and 13 Jbeta primers. Here immunoSEQ multiplex PCR was the method, and the copy in TCRdb shows in-frame clones only, minus some. The sample holds around 160,000 clones, approximately 79% seen once. The receptor was isolated from a human donor in good health. The chain combines TRBV29-1 with TRBJ1-1; D remains unclear. The sample taken for sequencing was PBMCs. The CDR3 nucleotides are TGCAGCGTTGAGCGGTTGAACACTGAAGCTTTCTTT. It yields the protein CSVERLNTEAFF.